This TCR beta chain is from a study of control samples from healthy donors and cancer patients. J was trimmed by 7 bases and V by 3 bases; bases with no gene match: 7. Germline values: CDR1 SGHRS, CDR2 YFSETQ. This CDR3 has 14 residues. The data were produced by immunoSEQ multiplex PCR, yet TCRdb's version contains in-frame clones alone and is incomplete. The sample lists 60,000 to 70,000 clones; approximately 88% were seen once. The sequencing sample was made of PBMCs. This chain connects TRBV5-1 to TRBJ1-5, with 7 positions matching TRBD1. The TCR was taken from a woman in her 50s with lung cancer. The CDR3 loop reads CASSSGGNEQPQHF. The CDR3 DNA follows: TGCGCCAGCAGCTCAGGGGGAAATGAGCAGCCCCAGCATTTT.